This T cell receptor (beta chain) comes out of a study of T cell changes during pregnancy in multiple sclerosis. Trimming shortened V by 5 bases and J by 4 bases, and 14 bases separated the two germline ends. The CDR3 runs to 15 residues. The V gene's germline CDR1 is SGHDN and CDR2 FVKESK. Sequencing used immunoSEQ multiplex PCR; TCRdb keeps in-frame clones, though not all of them. The sample shows about 41,000 clones, 89% of them seen only once. The sequencing used CD4+ T cells from peripheral blood mononuclear cells, collected in the first trimester of pregnancy. The receptor was isolated from a female donor with multiple sclerosis, enrolled in a pregnancy study. This chain joins TRBV14 and TRBJ1-4; D might be TRBD1 (6 bases). The CDR3 sequence: CASSSHRAINEKLFF. CDR3 bases: TGTGCCAGCAGCTCGCACAGGGCAATTAATGAAAAACTGTTTTTT. The full variable domain, its missing parts supplied by reference TRBV14 and TRBJ1-4, is EAGVTQFPSHSVIEKGQTVTLRCDPISGHDNLYWYRRVMGKEIKFLLHFVKESKQDESGMPNNRFLAERTGGTYSTLKVQPAELEDSGVYFCASSSHRAINEKLFFGSGTQLSVL.